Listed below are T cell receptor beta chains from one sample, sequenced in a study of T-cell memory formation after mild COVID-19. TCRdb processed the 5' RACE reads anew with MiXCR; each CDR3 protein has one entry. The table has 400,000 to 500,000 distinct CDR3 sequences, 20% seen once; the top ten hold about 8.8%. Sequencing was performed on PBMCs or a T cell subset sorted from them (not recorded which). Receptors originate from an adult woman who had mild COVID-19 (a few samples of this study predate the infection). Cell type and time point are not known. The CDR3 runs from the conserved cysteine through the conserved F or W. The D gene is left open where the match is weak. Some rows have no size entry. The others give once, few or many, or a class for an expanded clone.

CDR3 protein: CASSHRQEGDEQFF
CDR3 DNA: TGCGCCAGCAGCCATAGACAGGAGGGAGATGAGCAGTTCTTC
V gene: TRBV4-3
clone size: .
D gene: .
J gene: TRBJ2-1

CDR3 protein: CAWSVVGSLFF
CDR3 DNA: TGTGCCTGGAGTGTGGTTGGGTCCTTGTTCTTC
V gene: TRBV30
clone size: .
D gene: .
J gene: TRBJ2-1

CDR3 protein: CASSVGGVQVGETQYF
CDR3 DNA: TGTGCCAGCAGCGTAGGGGGCGTACAGGTCGGAGAGACCCAGTACTTC
V gene: TRBV9
clone size: few
D gene: .
J gene: TRBJ2-5

CDR3 protein: CSARGLAGPNEQFF
CDR3 DNA: TGCAGTGCTAGAGGACTAGCGGGGCCGAATGAGCAGTTCTTC
V gene: TRBV20-1
clone size: .
D gene: TRBD2
J gene: TRBJ2-1

CDR3 protein: CSAPRGTSSYNEQFF
CDR3 DNA: TGCAGTGCCCCCAGGGGGACTAGCTCGTACAATGAGCAGTTCTTC
V gene: TRBV20-1
clone size: .
D gene: TRBD2
J gene: TRBJ2-1

CDR3 protein: CASSFSPTSVYEQYF
CDR3 DNA: TGTGCCAGCAGCTTCTCCCCGACTAGCGTATACGAGCAGTACTTC
V gene: TRBV7-2
clone size: .
D gene: TRBD2
J gene: TRBJ2-7

CDR3 protein: CASSRDPRTLTDTQYF
CDR3 DNA: TGTGCCAGCAGTAGGGACCCCCGGACCCTCACAGATACGCAGTATTTT
V gene: TRBV2
clone size: .
D gene: .
J gene: TRBJ2-3

CDR3 protein: CASSLPPLGGAYNEQFF
CDR3 DNA: TGTGCCAGCAGTCTACCCCCACTTGGGGGGGCCTACAATGAGCAGTTCTTC
V gene: TRBV12-3/TRBV12-4
clone size: few
D gene: TRBD2
J gene: TRBJ2-1

CDR3 protein: CASSSTGWHEQFF
CDR3 DNA: TGTGCCAGCTCTTCGACAGGGTGGCATGAGCAGTTCTTC
V gene: TRBV18
clone size: .
D gene: TRBD1
J gene: TRBJ2-1

CDR3 protein: CASKGSNSYEQYF
CDR3 DNA: TGTGCCAGCAAGGGTAGTAACTCCTACGAGCAGTACTTC
V gene: TRBV12-3/TRBV12-4
clone size: .
D gene: .
J gene: TRBJ2-7

CDR3 protein: CASSHTGLRSNTQYF
CDR3 DNA: TGTGCCAGCAGCCATACAGGACTCCGTTCGAATACGCAGTATTTT
V gene: TRBV7-9
clone size: .
D gene: .
J gene: TRBJ2-3

CDR3 protein: CASGFSGTGNNEQFF
CDR3 DNA: TGTGCTAGTGGTTTCTCCGGGACAGGGAACAATGAGCAGTTCTTC
V gene: TRBV12-5
clone size: .
D gene: TRBD1
J gene: TRBJ2-1

CDR3 protein: CSARLAGGETQYF
CDR3 DNA: TGCAGTGCTAGGCTAGCGGGAGGGGAGACCCAGTACTTC
V gene: TRBV20-1
clone size: once
D gene: TRBD2
J gene: TRBJ2-5

CDR3 protein: CASSLALASAYNEQFF
CDR3 DNA: TGTGCCAGCAGCTTAGCATTGGCGTCAGCCTACAATGAGCAGTTCTTC
V gene: TRBV7-9
clone size: many
D gene: .
J gene: TRBJ2-1

CDR3 protein: CASSLASGVNYGYTF
CDR3 DNA: TGCGCCAGCAGCTTGGCATCGGGGGTTAACTATGGCTACACCTTC
V gene: TRBV5-1
clone size: .
D gene: .
J gene: TRBJ1-2

CDR3 protein: CASSSKGSVYEQYF
CDR3 DNA: TGCGCCAGCAGCAGTAAAGGTTCGGTCTACGAGCAGTACTTC
V gene: TRBV5-1
clone size: .
D gene: .
J gene: TRBJ2-7

CDR3 protein: CASALRSGAGELFF
CDR3 DNA: TGTGCCAGCGCCCTTCGCTCAGGGGCCGGGGAGCTGTTTTTT
V gene: TRBV7-9
clone size: .
D gene: .
J gene: TRBJ2-2

CDR3 protein: CATSDRGTVGAQHF
CDR3 DNA: TGTGCCACCAGTGATCGGGGGACAGTTGGAGCCCAGCATTTT
V gene: TRBV24-1
clone size: many
D gene: TRBD1
J gene: TRBJ1-5

CDR3 protein: CASSFYIYSTDTQYF
CDR3 DNA: TGTGCCAGCAGCTTTTACATCTATAGCACAGATACGCAGTATTTT
V gene: TRBV13
clone size: few
D gene: .
J gene: TRBJ2-3

CDR3 protein: CATRLTGADFVHEQYF
CDR3 DNA: TGTGCCACCAGGCTAACAGGGGCTGATTTCGTCCACGAGCAGTACTTC
V gene: TRBV6-5
clone size: .
D gene: TRBD1
J gene: TRBJ2-7

CDR3 protein: CASSPTRDRGTGELFF
CDR3 DNA: TGTGCCAGCAGCCCTACCCGGGACAGGGGAACCGGGGAGCTGTTTTTT
V gene: TRBV3-1
clone size: few
D gene: TRBD1
J gene: TRBJ2-2

CDR3 protein: CASSLASGGAGEQFF
CDR3 DNA: TGCGCCAGCAGCTTGGCTAGCGGGGGGGCTGGCGAGCAGTTCTTC
V gene: TRBV5-1
clone size: .
D gene: TRBD2
J gene: TRBJ2-1